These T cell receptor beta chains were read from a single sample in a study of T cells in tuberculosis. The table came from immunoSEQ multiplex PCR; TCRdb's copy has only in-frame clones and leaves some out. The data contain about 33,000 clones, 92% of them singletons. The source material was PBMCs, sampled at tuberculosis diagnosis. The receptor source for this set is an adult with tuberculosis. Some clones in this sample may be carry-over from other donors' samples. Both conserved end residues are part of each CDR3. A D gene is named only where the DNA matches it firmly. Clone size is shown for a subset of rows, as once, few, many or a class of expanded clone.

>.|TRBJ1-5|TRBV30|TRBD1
TGTGCCTGCACAGGGGTAGGTAGCAATCAGCCCCAGCATTTT
CACTGVGSNQPQHF
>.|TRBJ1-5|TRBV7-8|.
TGTGCCAGCAGCCTCCGTCAGCCCCAGCATTTT
CASSLRQPQHF
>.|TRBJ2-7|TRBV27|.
TGTGCCAGCAGTTTACGCCCGACAGGCTCCTACGAGCAGTACTTC
CASSLRPTGSYEQYF
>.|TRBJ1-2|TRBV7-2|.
TGTGCCAGCAGCTTACGGGGCGACAGGTCCCCCAACTATGGCTACACCTTC
CASSLRGDRSPNYGYTF
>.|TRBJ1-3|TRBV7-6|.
TGTGCCAGCAGCCCGTCCTGGGGGCAGCCGTCGTCCACCATATATTTT
CASSPSWGQPSSTIYF
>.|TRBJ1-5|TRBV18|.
TGTGCCAGCTCACCCATGGACAGATCGGGCAATCAGCCCCAGCATTTT
CASSPMDRSGNQPQHF
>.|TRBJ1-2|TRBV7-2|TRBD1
TGTGCCAGCAGCCCCTACCAGACAGGGATGTGGGCTTACTATGGCTACACCTTC
CASSPYQTGMWAYYGYTF
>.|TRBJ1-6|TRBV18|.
TGTGCCAGCTCAAACAACAGGGAACCCAATTCACCCCTCCACTTT
CASSNNREPNSPLHF
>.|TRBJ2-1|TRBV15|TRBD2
TGTGCCACCAGCAGAGAGCCGTGGACTAGCGGGGGGAATGAGCAGTTCTTC
CATSREPWTSGGNEQFF
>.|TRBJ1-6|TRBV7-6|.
TGTGCCAGCGGATGGGGGCCAAATTCACCCCTCCACTTT
CASGWGPNSPLHF
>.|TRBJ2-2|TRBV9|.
TGTGCCAGCAGCACCGTAGGAGGGGGGGGCACCGGGGAGCTGTTTTTT
CASSTVGGGGTGELFF
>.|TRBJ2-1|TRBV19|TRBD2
TGTGCCAGTAGTATCAGGGACTATGGCAATGAGCAGTTCTTC
CASSIRDYGNEQFF
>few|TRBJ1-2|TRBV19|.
TGTGCCAGTAGTCTCCGACAGACCATTAACTATGGCTACACCTTC
CASSLRQTINYGYTF
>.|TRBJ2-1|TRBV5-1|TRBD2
TGCGCCAGCAGCGGGGGACTAGTGTTGGAGCAGTTCTTC
CASSGGLVLEQFF
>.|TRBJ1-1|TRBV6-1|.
TGTGCCAGCAGTGAACCTTACCGCGACAGTAACACTGAAGCTTTCTTT
CASSEPYRDSNTEAFF
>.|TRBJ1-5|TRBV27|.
TGTGCCAGCAGTTTTTCGGTCGGAGGTGATCAGCCCCAGCATTTT
CASSFSVGGDQPQHF
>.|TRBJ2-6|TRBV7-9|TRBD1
TGTGCCAGCAGCCTCCGATCCGGGACAGCCTATGGGGCCAACGTCCTGACTTTC
CASSLRSGTAYGANVLTF
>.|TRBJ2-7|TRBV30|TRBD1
TGTGCCAAAGGGGACAGGGGGACCCAGGTGCAGTACTTC
CAKGDRGTQVQYF
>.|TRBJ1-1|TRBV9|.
TGTGCCAGCAGCGTAGAAACAGGACAAATGAACACTGAAGCTTTCTTT
CASSVETGQMNTEAFF
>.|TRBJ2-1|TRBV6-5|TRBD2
TGTGCCAGCGCCAGCGGGGGGGCCCCATCGAATGAGCAGTTCTTC
CASASGGAPSNEQFF
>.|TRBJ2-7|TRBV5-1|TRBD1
TGCGCCAGCAGCCGCGGACAGGGTACCTACGAGCAGTACTTC
CASSRGQGTYEQYF
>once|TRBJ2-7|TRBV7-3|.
TGTGCCAGCAGCCCACCCCTAGCGTATGAGCAGTACTTC
CASSPPLAYEQYF
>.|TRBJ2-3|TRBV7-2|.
TGTGCCAGCAGACCCCCTGCGACAGATACGCAGTATTTT
CASRPPATDTQYF
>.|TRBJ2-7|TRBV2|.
TGTGCCAGTGGGGGGTACGAGCAGTACTTC
CASGGYEQYF
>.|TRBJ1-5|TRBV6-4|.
TGTGCCAGCAGTGACTTTGAGGACGTGCCCTCGGGGGGCAATCAGCCCCAGCATTTT
CASSDFEDVPSGGNQPQHF
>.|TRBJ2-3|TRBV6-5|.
TGTGCCAGCAGCCCAAATTCAGATACGCAGTATTTT
CASSPNSDTQYF
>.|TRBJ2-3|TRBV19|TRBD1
TGTGCCAGTAGTAAAACGGGACAGGGGGCCATCACAGATACGCAGTATTTT
CASSKTGQGAITDTQYF
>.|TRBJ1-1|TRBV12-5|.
TGTGCTAGTGGTTTGGTTCTTAGACAGGACCCTGAAGCTTTCTTT
CASGLVLRQDPEAFF
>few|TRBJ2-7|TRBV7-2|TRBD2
TGTGCCAGCAGCTCCGCCGGGACTAGCGGGGGGGGCGAGCAGTACTTC
CASSSAGTSGGGEQYF
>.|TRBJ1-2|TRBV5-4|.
TGTGCCAGCAGCACTATTCACGAGGTTGAAGGCTACACCTTC
CASSTIHEVEGYTF
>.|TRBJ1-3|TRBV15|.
TGTGCCACCAGCAGAGATCTGGGGGCCAGCTCTGGAAACACCATATATTTT
CATSRDLGASSGNTIYF
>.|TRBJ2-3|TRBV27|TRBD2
TGTGCCAGCACCCTCTCCGCGGGGGGCCTGCCAGATACGCAGTATTTT
CASTLSAGGLPDTQYF
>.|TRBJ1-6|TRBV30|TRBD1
TGTGCCTGGAGCCCACCCAATAGAGGGACAGGGGGAGCCCCTTATAATTCACCCCTCCACTTT
CAWSPPNRGTGGAPYNSPLHF
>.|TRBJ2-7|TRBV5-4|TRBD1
TGTGCCAGCAGCGGAAGAGGGGCCGGACAGGGGAAATTCTACGAGCAGTACTTC
CASSGRGAGQGKFYEQYF
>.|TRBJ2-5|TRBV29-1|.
TGCAGCGTTGACGACCAAGCCAACGGGGGGCTAAAGGAGACCCAGTACTTC
CSVDDQANGGLKETQYF